This T cell receptor beta chain came from a study of CD8+CD57+ T cells in acquired aplastic anemia. Across the whole study: In CD4+ cells, healthy donors produced an average of about 10 million reads.

The template used for profiling TCR beta VDJ and CDR3 was genomic DNA. Using its own MiXCR run on the reads, TCRdb lists one record per CDR3 protein. In the table there are around 400,000 distinct CDR3 sequences, around 68% of which are singletons. As regards this clonotype: The antigen is unknown.

The germline V gene has CDR1 SEHNR and CDR2 FQNEAQ (reference sequence). The CDR3 consists of 14 residues. V was cut by 4 bases and J by 14 bases, with 21 bases left in between. Study results and caveats: No significant patient-versus-control difference appeared in CD8+ Simpson's diversity. Both patients and controls carried the same twenty-nine CD8+ CDR3 sequences.

V is TRBV7-9 and J is TRBJ1-5, with a possible D match to TRBD1 (6 bases). Material for sequencing was sorted CD4+, CD8+, or CD8+CD57+ T cells (not recorded which) from PBMCs. This clonotype originated in a human donor in good health, serving as a control. The CDR3: CASSSKGGGQVKHF. The DNA for the CDR3 is TGTGCCAGCAGCTCCAAGGGAGGGGGTCAGGTTAAGCATTTT.